This T cell receptor (beta chain) is from a study of Graves' ophthalmopathy and Graves' hyperthyroidism. Germline V lookup: CDR1 MNHNS, CDR2 SASEGT. V dropped 4 bases and J dropped 0 bases, with 7 bases sitting between them. The CDR3 totals 13 residues. The sample holds many counts of this clonotype. The TCR beta CDR3 regions underwent amplification from RNA transcripts. RT-PCR with HTBI primers came first, then second-round multiplex PCR. TCRdb fed the multiplex PCR reads into MiXCR, producing one record per CDR3 protein. Here the sample spans about 480,000 distinct CDR3 sequences, roughly an eighth being singletons.

The rearrangement links TRBV6-1 to TRBJ2-7, with D unresolved. The sequencing sample was made of blood. The receptor was isolated from a woman aged 25 to 39 with Graves' ophthalmopathy. CDR3 coding DNA: TGTGCCAGCAGTGGCCAGAGCTCCTACGAGCAGTACTTC. The encoded protein is CASSGQSSYEQYF.